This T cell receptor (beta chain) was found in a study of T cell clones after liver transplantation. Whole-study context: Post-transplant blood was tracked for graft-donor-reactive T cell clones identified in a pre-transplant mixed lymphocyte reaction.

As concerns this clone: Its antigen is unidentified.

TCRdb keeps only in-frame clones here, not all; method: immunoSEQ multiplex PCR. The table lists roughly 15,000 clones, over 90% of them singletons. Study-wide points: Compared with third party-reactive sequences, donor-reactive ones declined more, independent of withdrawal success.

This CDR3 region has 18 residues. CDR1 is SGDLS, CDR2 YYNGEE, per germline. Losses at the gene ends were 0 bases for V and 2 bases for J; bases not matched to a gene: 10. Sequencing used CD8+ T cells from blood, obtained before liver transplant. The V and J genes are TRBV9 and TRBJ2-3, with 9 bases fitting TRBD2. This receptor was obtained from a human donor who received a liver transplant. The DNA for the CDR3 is TGTGCCAGCAGCGTAGGTCGGGCGGGAGGGCCGGTCACAGATACGCAGTATTTT. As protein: CASSVGRAGGPVTDTQYF.